The TCR beta chain described here comes from a study of blood T cell repertoires in COVID-19. The CDR3 is 13 residues long. V lost 4 bases, J lost 8 bases, and 15 bases lay in between. CDR1 SGDLS and CDR2 YYNGEE come from the germline V gene. This clone was seen a few times. Measured with immunoSEQ multiplex PCR; TCRdb has only the in-frame clones, and not every one. In the table there are some 700,000 clones, 85% to 90% of which are singletons. This chain connects TRBV9 to TRBJ1-1, with D unclear. The sample was peripheral blood. This TCR derives from a woman aged 18-30 years with acute or convalescent COVID-19. The CDR3 here is CASSTQVGSEAFF. The CDR3, as DNA: TGTGCCAGCAGCACCCAGGTCGGCTCCGAAGCTTTCTTT.